What follows are 7 T cell receptor beta chains derived from one specimen sequenced in a study of blood T cell repertoires in COVID-19. Libraries were prepared by immunoSEQ multiplex PCR; TCRdb keeps only in-frame clonotypes and omits some of them. The repertoire consists of around 230,000 clones, with around 89% occurring once and the leading ten covering approximately 2.5%. Sequenced: PBMCs or T cells enriched from blood (not recorded which). Source of these receptors: a woman aged 40 to 50 with acute COVID-19.

V and J are TRBV6-1 and TRBJ2-5, with 8 bases matching TRBD1. Germline CDR1 MNHNS, CDR2 SASEGT. This CDR3 region has 13 residues. The junction had 1 base not matched to a gene; V was cut back by 3 bases and J by 4 bases. CDR3 sequence reads: CASSEQGAETQYF. The CDR3 region has the DNA TGTGCCAGCAGTGAGCAGGGGGCAGAGACCCAGTACTTC.

The V and J genes are TRBV27 and TRBJ1-2, with TRBD1 matching 9 bases. The CDR3 is made up of 15 amino acids. CDR1 is MNHEY, CDR2 SMNVEV, per germline (reference sequence). V lost 5 bases and J lost 2; bases outside the gene matches: 6. The CDR3 DNA reads TGTGCCAGCAGTCCACAGGGGGCGCTCAACTATGGCTACACCTTC. It specifies CASSPQGALNYGYTF.

The chain employs TRBV24-1 and TRBJ1-2; 9 bases fit TRBD1. The germline CDR1 and CDR2 sequences are KGHDR and SFDVKD. The V and J ends lost 3 bases and 10 bases, in that order; junction bases with no gene match: 5. This CDR3 spans 13 amino acids. CDR3 nucleotides: TGTGCCACCAGTGATGGCTGGGACAGGGACTACACCTTC. It translates to CATSDGWDRDYTF.

V is TRBV6-5 and J is TRBJ2-2; TRBD1 might be the D (5 bases). V was clipped by 7 bases and J by 5 bases, with 11 bases between them. Germline CDR1 MNHEY, CDR2 SVGAGI. The CDR3 loop spans 13 amino acids. The CDR3 region is CASTLGVTGELFF. CDR3 in DNA: TGTGCCAGCACTCTAGGGGTGACCGGGGAGCTGTTTTTT.

This clone was found once. V and J are TRBV20-1 and TRBJ2-1; 7 nucleotides line up with TRBD2. V lost 7 bases and J lost 10; bases outside the gene matches: 7. The CDR3 length is 11 residues. Germline CDR1 DFQATT, CDR2 SNEGSKA (reference sequence). CDR3 DNA: TGCAGTGGGGAGGCGGGACTAGAGCAGTTCTTC. Amino acids: CSGEAGLEQFF.

This chain joins TRBV6-4 and TRBJ2-7; 9 bases fit TRBD2. Per germline, CDR1 MRHNA and CDR2 SNTAGT. Unmatched junction bases numbered 3, after V lost 6 bases and J lost 3 bases. This CDR3 is built from 13 residues. The CDR3 spells CASSLAGCYEQYF. The CDR3 coding sequence is TGTGCCAGCAGCCTAGCGGGGTGCTACGAGCAGTACTTC.

The chain carries TRBV4-3 and TRBJ1-6; 9 positions match TRBD1. Trimming at V came to 5 bases and at J to 10 bases, leaving 12 bases not matched to a gene. The CDR3 contains 16 residues. Per the germline V gene, CDR1 is LGHNA and CDR2 is YSLEER. DNA for the CDR3: TGCGCCAGCAGCACAACCCTGGGACAGGGACAATCACCCCTCCACTTT. The encoded protein is CASSTTLGQGQSPLHF.